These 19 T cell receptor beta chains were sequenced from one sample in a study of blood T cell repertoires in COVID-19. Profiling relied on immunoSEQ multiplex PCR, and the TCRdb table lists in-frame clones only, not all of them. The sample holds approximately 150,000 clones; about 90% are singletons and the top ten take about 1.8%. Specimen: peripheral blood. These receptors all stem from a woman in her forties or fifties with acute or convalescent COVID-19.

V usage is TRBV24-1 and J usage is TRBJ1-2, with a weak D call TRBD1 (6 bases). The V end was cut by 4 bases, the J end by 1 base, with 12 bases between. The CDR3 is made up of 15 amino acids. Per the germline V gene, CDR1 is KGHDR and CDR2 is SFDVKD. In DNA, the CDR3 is TGTGCCACCAGTGACCGGACAGCCGATAACTATGGCTACACCTTC. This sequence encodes CATSDRTADNYGYTF.

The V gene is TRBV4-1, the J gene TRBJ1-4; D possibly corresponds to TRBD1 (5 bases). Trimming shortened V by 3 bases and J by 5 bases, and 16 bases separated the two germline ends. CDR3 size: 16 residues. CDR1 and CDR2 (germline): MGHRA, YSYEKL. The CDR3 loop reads CASSQGPGGENEKLFF. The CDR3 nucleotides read TGCGCCAGCAGCCAGGGTCCGGGGGGGGAGAATGAAAAACTGTTTTTT.

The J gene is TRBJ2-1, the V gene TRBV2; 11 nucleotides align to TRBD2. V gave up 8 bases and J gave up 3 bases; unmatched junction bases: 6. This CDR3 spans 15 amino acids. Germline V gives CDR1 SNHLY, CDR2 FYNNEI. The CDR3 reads CASRGGTSGYNEQFF. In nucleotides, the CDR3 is TGTGCCAGCCGGGGGGGGACTAGCGGCTACAATGAGCAGTTCTTC.

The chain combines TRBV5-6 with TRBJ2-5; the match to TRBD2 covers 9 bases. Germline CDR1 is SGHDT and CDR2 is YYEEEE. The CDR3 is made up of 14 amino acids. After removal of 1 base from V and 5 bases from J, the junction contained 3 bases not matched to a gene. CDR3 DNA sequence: TGTGCCAGCAGCTTGCAGGCGGGAGGGGAGACCCAGTACTTC. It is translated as CASSLQAGGETQYF.

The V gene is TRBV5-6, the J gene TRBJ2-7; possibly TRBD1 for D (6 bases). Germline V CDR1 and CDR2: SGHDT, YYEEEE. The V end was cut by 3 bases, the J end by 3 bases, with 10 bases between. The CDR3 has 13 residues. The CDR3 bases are TGTGCCAGCAGCTATGGACAGAGCTACGAGCAGTACTTC. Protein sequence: CASSYGQSYEQYF.

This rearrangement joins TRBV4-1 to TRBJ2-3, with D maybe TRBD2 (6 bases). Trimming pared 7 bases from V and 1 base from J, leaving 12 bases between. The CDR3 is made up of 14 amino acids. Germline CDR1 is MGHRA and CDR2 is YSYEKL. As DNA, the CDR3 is TGCGCCAGCACCCTAGGCGGGGGCACAGATACGCAGTATTTT. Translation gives CASTLGGGTDTQYF.

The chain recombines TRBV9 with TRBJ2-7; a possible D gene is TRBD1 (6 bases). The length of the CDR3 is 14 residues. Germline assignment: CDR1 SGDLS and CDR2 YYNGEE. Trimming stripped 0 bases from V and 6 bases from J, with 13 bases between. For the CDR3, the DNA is TGTGCCAGCAGCGTAGCTGGACAGAGTGGCGAGCAGTACTTC. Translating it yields CASSVAGQSGEQYF.

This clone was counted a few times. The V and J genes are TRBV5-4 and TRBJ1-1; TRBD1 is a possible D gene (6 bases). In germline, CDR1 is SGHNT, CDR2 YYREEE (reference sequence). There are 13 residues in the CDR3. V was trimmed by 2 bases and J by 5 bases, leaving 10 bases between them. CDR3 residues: CASSFPQGTEAFF. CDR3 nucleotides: TGTGCCAGCAGCTTTCCCCAGGGGACTGAAGCTTTCTTT.

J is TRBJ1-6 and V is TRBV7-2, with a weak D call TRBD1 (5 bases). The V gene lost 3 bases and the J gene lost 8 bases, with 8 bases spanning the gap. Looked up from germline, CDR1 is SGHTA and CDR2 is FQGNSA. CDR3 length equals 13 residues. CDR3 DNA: TGTGCCAGCAGCTTCGGCAGGGATTCACCCCTCCACTTT. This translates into CASSFGRDSPLHF.

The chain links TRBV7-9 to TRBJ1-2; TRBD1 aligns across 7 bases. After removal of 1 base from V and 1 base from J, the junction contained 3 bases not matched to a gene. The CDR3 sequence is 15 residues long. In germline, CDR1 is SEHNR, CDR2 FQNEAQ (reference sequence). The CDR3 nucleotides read TGTGCCAGCAGCTTAGAGGGGACAGATAACTATGGCTACACCTTC. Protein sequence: CASSLEGTDNYGYTF. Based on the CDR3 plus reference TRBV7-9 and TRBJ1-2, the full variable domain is DTGVSQNPRHKITKRGQNVTFRCDPISEHNRLYWYRQTLGQGPEFLTYFQNEAQLEKSRLLSDRFSAERPKGSFSTLEIQRTEQGDSAMYLCASSLEGTDNYGYTFGSGTRLTVV.

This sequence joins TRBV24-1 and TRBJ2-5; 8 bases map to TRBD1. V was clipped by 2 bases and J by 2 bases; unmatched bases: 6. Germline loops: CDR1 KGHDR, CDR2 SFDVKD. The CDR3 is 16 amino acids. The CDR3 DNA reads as TGTGCCACCAGTGATTCACCTAGGACAGGGCAAGAGACCCAGTACTTC. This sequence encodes CATSDSPRTGQETQYF.

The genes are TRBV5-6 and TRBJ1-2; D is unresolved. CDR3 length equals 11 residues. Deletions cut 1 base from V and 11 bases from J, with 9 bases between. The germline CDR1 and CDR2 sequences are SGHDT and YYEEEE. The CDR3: CASSLFSGYTF. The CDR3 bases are TGTGCCAGCAGCTTGTTTAGCGGGTACACCTTC.

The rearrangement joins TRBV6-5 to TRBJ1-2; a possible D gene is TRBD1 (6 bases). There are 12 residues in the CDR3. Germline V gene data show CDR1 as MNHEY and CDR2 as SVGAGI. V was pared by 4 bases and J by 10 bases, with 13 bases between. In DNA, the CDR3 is TGTGCCAGCAGTTCCGGGACACCGTCCTACACCTTC. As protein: CASSSGTPSYTF.

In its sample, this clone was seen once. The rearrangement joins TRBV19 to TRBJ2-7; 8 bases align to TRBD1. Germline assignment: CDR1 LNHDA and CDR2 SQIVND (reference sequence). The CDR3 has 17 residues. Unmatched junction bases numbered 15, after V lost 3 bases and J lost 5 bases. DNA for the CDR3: TGTGCCAGTAGTATCGTACAGGGGGGCCAGTTTAACAACGAGCAGTACTTC. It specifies CASSIVQGGQFNNEQYF. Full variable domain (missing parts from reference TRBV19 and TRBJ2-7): DGGITQSPKYLFRKEGQNVTLSCEQNLNHDAMYWYRQDPGQGLRLIYYSQIVNDFQKGDIAEGYSVSREKKESFPLTVTSAQKNPTAFYLCASSIVQGGQFNNEQYFGPGTRLTVT.

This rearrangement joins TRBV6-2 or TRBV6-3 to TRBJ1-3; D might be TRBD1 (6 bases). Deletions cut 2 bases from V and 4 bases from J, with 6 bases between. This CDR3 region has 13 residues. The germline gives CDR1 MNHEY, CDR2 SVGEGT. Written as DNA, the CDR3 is TGTGCCAGCAGTTACGGGACAGGAAACACCATATATTTT. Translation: CASSYGTGNTIYF.

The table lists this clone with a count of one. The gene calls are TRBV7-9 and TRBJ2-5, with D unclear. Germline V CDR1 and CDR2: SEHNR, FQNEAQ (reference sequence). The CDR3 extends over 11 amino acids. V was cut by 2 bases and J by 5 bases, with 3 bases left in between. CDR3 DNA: TGTGCCAGCAGCTTATATGAGACCCAGTACTTC. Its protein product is CASSLYETQYF.

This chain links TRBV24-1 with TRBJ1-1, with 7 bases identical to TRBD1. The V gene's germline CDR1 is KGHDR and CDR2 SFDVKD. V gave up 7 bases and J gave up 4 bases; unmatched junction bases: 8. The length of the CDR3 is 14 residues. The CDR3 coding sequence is TGTGCCACCAGGAGGGGGCCCGGCGGCACTGAAGCTTTCTTT. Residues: CATRRGPGGTEAFF.

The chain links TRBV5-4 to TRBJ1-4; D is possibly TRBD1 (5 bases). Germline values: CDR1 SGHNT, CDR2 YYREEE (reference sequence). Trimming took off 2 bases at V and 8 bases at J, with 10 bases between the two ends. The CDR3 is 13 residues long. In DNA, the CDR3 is TGTGCCAGCAGCTTACGGGGGGAGGAAAAACTGTTTTTT. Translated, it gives CASSLRGEEKLFF.

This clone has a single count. CDR3 in amino acids: CASSSTRGRRNQPQHF. The CDR3 nucleotides are TGTGCCAGCAGCTCCACCAGGGGAAGGAGGAATCAGCCCCAGCATTTT. This sequence joins TRBV11-2 and TRBJ1-5; tentatively, D is TRBD1 (6 bases). V lost 4 bases to trimming and J lost 4 bases, with 17 bases between them. The CDR3 extends over 16 amino acids. Germline V gene lookup returns CDR1 SGHAT and CDR2 FQNNGV.